The source of this T cell receptor beta chain is a study of identical twins. Study outcomes and limitations: Models underpredicted monozygotic twin sharing of out-of-frame TCR alpha. The authors drew conclusions from cross-sectional statistical analysis rather than following the same donors. Weaker excess twin sharing was observed in beta out-of-frame sequences.

Germline CDR1 KGHDR, CDR2 SFDVKD. The CDR3 has 19 residues. Trimming removed 0 bases at V and 0 bases at J, with 17 bases between. TCRdb reprocessed the 5' RACE reads via MiXCR and lists one record per CDR3 protein. The sample shows over 550,000 distinct CDR3 sequences, about 7.1% of them seen only once. This clonotype came up many times. The antigen is unknown. This sample was shared with a second study, whose subject was yellow fever vaccine responses in identical twins.

This receptor was taken from a young woman in good health. The J gene is TRBJ2-1, the V gene TRBV24-1; perhaps TRBD1 as D (6 bases). Sequencing was carried out using PBMCs. The DNA of the CDR3 is TGTGCCACCAGTGATTTGCATGGCCCAGGACAGAGCTCCTACAATGAGCAGTTCTTC. This encodes CATSDLHGPGQSSYNEQFF.